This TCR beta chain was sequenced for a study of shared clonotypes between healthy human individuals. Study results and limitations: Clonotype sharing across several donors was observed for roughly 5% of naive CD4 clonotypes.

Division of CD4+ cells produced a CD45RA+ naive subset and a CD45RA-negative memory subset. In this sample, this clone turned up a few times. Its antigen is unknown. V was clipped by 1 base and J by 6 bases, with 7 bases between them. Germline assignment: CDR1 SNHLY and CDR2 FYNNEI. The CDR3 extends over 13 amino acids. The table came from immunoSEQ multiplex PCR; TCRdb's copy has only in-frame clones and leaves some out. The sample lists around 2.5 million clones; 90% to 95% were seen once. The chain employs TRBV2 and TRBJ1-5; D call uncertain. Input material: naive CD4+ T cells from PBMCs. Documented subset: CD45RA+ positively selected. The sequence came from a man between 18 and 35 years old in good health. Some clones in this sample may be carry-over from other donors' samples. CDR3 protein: CASSEGNLQPQHF. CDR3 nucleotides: TGTGCCAGCAGTGAAGGGAACCTTCAGCCCCAGCATTTT.